This TCR beta chain comes out of a study of tumor and adjacent non-tumor tissue in lung cancer. CDR3 length: 14 residues. V shed 8 bases and J 8 bases; nucleotides not matched to a gene: 11. The V gene's germline CDR1 is KGHDR and CDR2 SFDVKD. TCRbeta libraries were built with three rounds of nested PCR, modified from ARM-PCR. Each CDR3 protein is one row after TCRdb ran MiXCR on the multiplex PCR reads. The sample has roughly 44,000 distinct CDR3 sequences, less than 70% seen once; the top ten hold 19%. The template was RNA from unsorted bulk tissue. More than 3 cm separated this lung sample from the edge of the tumor.

Sample: distant non-tumor lung tissue. This receptor was taken from a middle-aged woman with non-small cell lung cancer. This chain links TRBV24-1 with TRBJ2-1, with 7 bases fitting TRBD1. CDR3 in DNA: TGTGCCACCACCCGACAGGGCCCTTGGGATGAGCAGTTCTTC. Its protein product is CATTRQGPWDEQFF.